A single sample is the source of the 18 T cell receptor beta chains below, sequenced in a study of T cells in Graves' hyperthyroidism and ophthalmopathy. Regions amplified from RNA transcripts were the TCR beta CDR3 regions. The study used the HTBI primer set for a first-round RT-PCR of the TCR CDR3. Each CDR3 protein gets one entry after TCRdb re-called the multiplex PCR reads with MiXCR. The sample holds roughly 500,000 distinct CDR3 sequences, more than 11% seen once. Sequences were obtained from blood. These receptors all stem from a woman aged 25 to 39 with Graves' hyperthyroidism that later progressed to Graves' ophthalmopathy.

This clonotype showed up just a few times. V usage is TRBV6-4 and J usage is TRBJ2-5; 11 bases fit TRBD2. Germline V gene lookup returns CDR1 MRHNA and CDR2 SNTAGT. J was trimmed by 5 bases and V by 5 bases; bases with no gene match: 4. There are 14 residues in the CDR3. The CDR3 is CASSLPSGRETQYF. CDR3 nucleotides: TGTGCCAGCAGTCTCCCTAGCGGGAGGGAGACCCAGTACTTC.

This chain joins TRBV20-1 and TRBJ1-1; no clear D. Trimming shortened V by 0 bases and J by 4 bases, and 12 bases separated the two germline ends. Per the germline V gene, CDR1 is DFQATT and CDR2 is SNEGSKA (reference sequence). The CDR3 contains 14 residues. The CDR3 spells CSARDRRSRTEAFF. CDR3 bases: TGCAGTGCTAGAGATAGACGGAGCCGCACTGAAGCTTTCTTT.

This clonotype showed up just a few times. The V and J genes are TRBV28 and TRBJ2-2, with a tentative D call TRBD2 (6 bases). The V end was cut by 6 bases, the J end by 1 base, with 15 bases between. This CDR3 spans 16 amino acids. Germline V gives CDR1 MDHEN, CDR2 SYDVKM. CDR3 nucleotides: TGTGCCAGCAGGCGGGTGGTTAGCGGGAACACCGGGGAGCTGTTTTTT. Translated: CASRRVVSGNTGELFF.

This clonotype was recorded at least ten times. This chain connects TRBV6-1 to TRBJ2-7, with D tentatively TRBD2 (5 bases). Germline lookup yields CDR1 MNHNS and CDR2 SASEGT. The V end was cut by 4 bases, the J end by 2 bases, with 9 bases between. This CDR3 has 13 residues. CDR3 residues: CASSARGTYEQYF. CDR3 DNA: TGTGCCAGCAGTGCACGGGGAACCTACGAGCAGTACTTC.

This clonotype came up many times. V and J are TRBV5-1 and TRBJ2-5, with 13 nucleotides matching TRBD2. The germline V gene encodes CDR1 SGHRS and CDR2 YFSETQ. The trim removed 0 bases at V and 4 bases at J, leaving 3 bases unmatched. This CDR3 comprises 16 residues. CDR3 in amino acids: CASSLETSGRRETQYF. CDR3 bases: TGCGCCAGCAGCTTGGAGACTAGCGGGAGGAGAGAGACCCAGTACTTC.

Many counts were recorded for this clonotype. The chain joins TRBV6-1 to TRBJ1-5; 9 bases are a match to TRBD1. The germline CDR1 and CDR2 sequences are MNHNS and SASEGT. The CDR3 consists of 14 residues. Losses at the gene ends were 6 bases for V and 4 bases for J; bases not matched to a gene: 4. As DNA, the CDR3 is TGTGCCAGCAGCCTAGGACAGGGGAATCAGCCCCAGCATTTT. It codes for CASSLGQGNQPQHF.

The chain recombines TRBV4-1 with TRBJ1-3; D remains unclear. This CDR3 contains 16 residues. V dropped 1 base and J dropped 0 bases, with 10 bases sitting between them. CDR1 and CDR2 (germline): MGHRA, YSYEKL. The CDR3 here is CASSQVLVSSGNTIYF. CDR3 coding DNA: TGCGCCAGCAGCCAAGTACTTGTCAGCTCTGGAAACACCATATATTTT.

This clonotype was counted a few times. The V and J genes are TRBV3-1 and TRBJ2-4; a weak D match, TRBD1 (7 bases). The germline V gene has CDR1 LGHDT and CDR2 YNNKEL (reference sequence). The CDR3 is 18 amino acids. V lost 1 base, J lost 6 bases, and 22 bases lay in between. The CDR3 sequence is CASSQGTPTEGALNIQYF. The CDR3 coding sequence is TGTGCCAGCAGCCAAGGAACCCCCACGGAGGGGGCCTTAAACATTCAGTACTTC.

This clonotype has at least ten counts. V gene TRBV28 combines with J gene TRBJ1-1, with D hard to call. There are 14 residues in the CDR3. V was cut by 5 bases and J by 0 bases, with 10 bases left in between. Per the germline V gene, CDR1 is MDHEN and CDR2 is SYDVKM. The CDR3 spells CASSQALMNTEAFF. CDR3 bases: TGTGCCAGCAGTCAAGCTCTCATGAACACTGAAGCTTTCTTT.

The table lists this clonotype with many counts. V gene TRBV20-1 combines with J gene TRBJ2-7; TRBD1 matches 10 bases. The CDR3 runs 16 residues. V gave up 4 bases and J gave up 0 bases; unmatched junction bases: 9. Germline loops: CDR1 DFQATT, CDR2 SNEGSKA (reference sequence). The CDR3 DNA follows: TGCAGTGCTATCGCCGGGGGGGACAGGGGCTCCTACGAGCAGTACTTC. Its translation is CSAIAGGDRGSYEQYF.

The chain employs TRBV3-1 and TRBJ2-5, with D possibly TRBD2 on 5 matching bases. The CDR3 totals 14 residues. Germline V gene lookup returns CDR1 LGHDT and CDR2 YNNKEL (reference sequence). Between the trimmed V and J ends, which lost 0 bases and 2 bases, there was a span of 7 bases. CDR3 protein: CASSQDRTQETQYF. In DNA form, the CDR3 reads TGTGCCAGCAGCCAAGATCGGACTCAAGAGACCCAGTACTTC.

This clonotype was counted many times. Sequence at one end of the junction differs from germline and may be a read error. The chain uses TRBV28 and TRBJ2-1; D perhaps matches TRBD1 (5 bases). There are 15 residues in the CDR3. The V gene's germline CDR1 is MDHEN and CDR2 SYDVKM. The CDR3 here is CASSLDTDTYNEQFF. DNA for the CDR3: TGTGCCAGCAGTTTAGACACGGACACCTACAATGAGCAATTCTTC.

There are a few counts of this clonotype. The chain employs TRBV29-1 and TRBJ2-1; 9 bases are a match to TRBD2. The germline CDR1 and CDR2 sequences are SQVTM and ANQGSEA. CDR3 size: 15 residues. V lost 8 bases, J lost 4 bases, and 12 bases stayed unmatched. This CDR3 reads CSTWGTSRTYNEQFF. Written as DNA, the CDR3 is TGCAGCACTTGGGGGACTAGCCGGACGTACAATGAGCAGTTCTTC.

This clonotype came up many times. This sequence joins TRBV4-3 and TRBJ1-5; D is ambiguous. Trimming shortened V by 0 bases and J by 7 bases, and 7 bases separated the two germline ends. From germline, CDR1 is LGHNA and CDR2 YSLEER. The CDR3 is 13 residues long. The CDR3 region is CASSQDPAQPQHF. In nucleotides, the CDR3 is TGCGCCAGCAGCCAAGATCCGGCCCAGCCCCAGCATTTT.

This clonotype was counted many times. This chain joins TRBV7-8 and TRBJ2-2; perhaps TRBD2 as D (6 bases). Germline CDR1 and CDR2: SGHVS and FQNEAQ. The length of the CDR3 is 13 residues. The V end lost 9 bases, the J end lost 7 bases, and 15 bases lay between the germline ends. The CDR3 protein is CASTSREFGELFF. Here the CDR3 DNA reads TGTGCCAGTACTTCCCGGGAGTTCGGGGAGCTGTTTTTT. The full variable domain, completed using reference TRBV7-8 and TRBJ2-2, is GAGVSQSPRYKVAKRGQDVALRCDPISGHVSLFWYQQALGQGPEFLTYFQNEAQLDKSGLPSDRFFAERPEGSVSTLKIQRTQQEDSAVYLCASTSREFGELFFGEGSRLTVL.

This clonotype was picked up many times. This chain uses TRBV27 with TRBJ2-7, with D perhaps TRBD2 (5 bases). The CDR3 covers 15 residues. The V and J ends lost 6 bases and 1 base respectively, with 16 bases between them. Germline V gives CDR1 MNHEY, CDR2 SMNVEV (reference sequence). For the CDR3, the DNA is TGTGCCAGCAGCGAGGGATTTGGACCTTCCTACGAGCAGTACTTC. It is translated as CASSEGFGPSYEQYF.

With respect to this clonotype: A read error may be the cause here, since a much bigger clone is one base away. The chain combines TRBV28 with TRBJ1-5; no definite D call. The germline gives CDR1 MDHEN, CDR2 SYDVKM. CDR3 length: 15 amino acids. As DNA, the CDR3 is TGTGCCAGTAGTTCTACGGGCCAGGACAATCAGCCCCAGCATTTT. This sequence encodes CASSSTGQDNQPQHF.

This clonotype was observed many times. This chain connects TRBV5-5 to TRBJ1-6; 11 bases are a match to TRBD1. From germline, CDR1 is SGHKS and CDR2 YYEKEE (reference sequence). After removal of 5 bases from V and 8 bases from J, the junction contained 6 bases not matched to a gene. The CDR3 sequence is 15 residues long. CDR3 bases: TGTGCCAGCAGGACCGGGACAGGGGGTTATTCACCCCTCCACTTT. Translation: CASRTGTGGYSPLHF.